The text below deals with one TCR beta chain. Its antigen is currently unknown. This specimen belongs to a study of brain T cells in children with intractable seizures. Surgery cases with the highest brain T cell transcript signatures were chosen for sequencing. Patients received at least one anti-epileptic drug before surgery. Whole-study findings and limits: Only CDR3 sequence similarity suggested viral specificity, without known HCMV serostatus. Pre-surgery blood may have been undersampled, hiding some clones.

Sequencing used immunoSEQ multiplex PCR; TCRdb keeps in-frame clones, though not all of them. Of tens of thousands of clones listed, 90% to 95% are singletons. The CDR3 loop spans 15 amino acids. The receptor comes from a boy younger than 18 with focal cortical dysplasia and intractable seizures. The starting material was peripheral blood, obtained at surgery. The V call is TRBV21-1, the J call TRBJ1-4; the D call TRBD1 from the table was never checked on the DNA. TRBV21-1 is described as a pseudogene. The CDR3 spells CASSAMGPQREKLFF. The DNA of the CDR3 is TGTGCCAGCAGCGCCATGGGCCCCCAAAGGGAAAAACTGTTTTTT.